A selection of T cell receptor beta chains follows, all from one sample in a study of OX40 agonist ivuxolimab in advanced cancers. Libraries were prepared by immunoSEQ multiplex PCR; TCRdb keeps only in-frame clonotypes and omits some of them. The top ten hold approximately 3.8% of the sample, which has approximately 58,000 clones, 88% seen once. This material consisted of CD4+ or CD8+ T cells sorted from blood, taken in a trial of the OX40 agonist ivuxolimab. These receptor sequences come from an adult with an advanced solid tumor such as melanoma, head and neck, liver or kidney cancer. CDR3s include the opening cysteine and the closing phenylalanine or tryptophan. The order of the fields is J gene, clone size, D gene, V gene, CDR3 protein, CDR3 DNA. D genes are given only for firm matches. Clone size is shown for a subset of rows, as once, few, many or a class of expanded clone.

TRBJ1-1 | - | TRBD1 | TRBV18 | CASSAGGAEAFF | TGTGCCAGCTCGGCAGGGGGGGCTGAAGCTTTCTTT
TRBJ2-1 | few | - | TRBV10-3 | CAIRIEDEQFF | TGTGCCATCAGGATTGAGGATGAGCAGTTCTTC
TRBJ2-3 | - | - | TRBV11-2 | CASSFSGASADTQYF | TGTGCCAGCAGCTTCTCGGGGGCTAGTGCAGATACGCAGTATTTT
TRBJ2-3 | - | TRBD1 | TRBV28 | CASSVGQADTDTQYF | TGTGCCAGCAGTGTCGGACAGGCTGACACAGATACGCAGTATTTT
TRBJ1-2 | - | TRBD1 | TRBV7-2 | CASSPATGTNYGYTF | TGTGCCAGCAGCCCGGCGACAGGGACCAACTATGGCTACACCTTC
TRBJ2-3 | - | - | TRBV10-3 | CAISDAATDTQYF | TGTGCCATCAGTGACGCGGCCACAGATACGCAGTATTTT
TRBJ1-1 | few | - | TRBV5-4 | CASSPQVMNTEAFF | TGTGCCAGCAGCCCTCAGGTGATGAACACTGAAGCTTTCTTT
TRBJ2-1 | few | TRBD2 | TRBV6-5 | CASSSLSGRAEGEQFF | TGTGCCAGCAGTTCCCTAAGCGGGAGGGCCGAGGGTGAGCAGTTCTTC
TRBJ2-3 | few | TRBD2 | TRBV4-1 | CASSQSGLAGNTDTQYF | TGCGCCAGCAGCCAATCGGGACTAGCGGGAAACACAGATACGCAGTATTTT
TRBJ1-2 | - | - | TRBV28 | CASRFEQGAFNYGYTF | TGTGCCAGCAGGTTTGAACAAGGAGCGTTTAACTATGGCTACACCTTC
TRBJ2-7 | - | TRBD2 | TRBV28 | CASSTAGAGPYEQYF | TGTGCCAGCAGTACAGCGGGAGCCGGCCCCTACGAGCAGTACTTC
TRBJ1-2 | - | - | TRBV10-3 | CATSAGPGYTF | TGTGCCACCAGTGCAGGGCCCGGCTACACCTTC
TRBJ2-7 | - | - | TRBV5-1 | CASSLEGSAYEQYF | TGTGCCAGCAGCTTGGAGGGGTCAGCCTACGAGCAGTACTTC